The 30 T cell receptor beta chains listed next were all sequenced from one sample in a study of neurological immune-mediated disorders. TCRdb reprocessed the 5' RACE reads with MiXCR, giving one entry per CDR3 protein. Among roughly 65,000 distinct CDR3 sequences, 3.5% to 4.5% were seen once, and the ten largest hold approximately 2.7%. The sequencing input was PBMCs. These receptors all stem from a man in his forties or fifties with multiple sclerosis.

There are many counts of this clonotype. The chain joins TRBV6-5 to TRBJ1-5; possibly TRBD1 for D (5 bases). This CDR3 has 15 amino acids. The V end was cut by 5 bases, the J end by 0 bases, with 11 bases between. CDR1 and CDR2 (germline): MNHEY, SVGAGI. CDR3 loop: CASSPRGDSNQPQHF. The CDR3 DNA sequence: TGTGCCAGCAGTCCACGGGGGGATAGCAATCAGCCCCAGCATTTT.

This clonotype has a count of ten or more. The genes are TRBV7-8 and TRBJ1-1; TRBD1 is a possible D gene (5 bases). Trimming took 6 bases from V and 5 from J, leaving 22 bases between them. Germline CDR1 and CDR2: SGHVS and FQNEAQ. This CDR3 has 16 amino acids. CDR3 DNA sequence: TGTGCCAGCAGGAAAAGGGTCGGGGGTGTAGGGACTGAAGCTTTCTTT. It translates to CASRKRVGGVGTEAFF. Filled out from reference TRBV7-8 and TRBJ1-1, the complete variable domain reads GAGVSQSPRYKVAKRGQDVALRCDPISGHVSLFWYQQALGQGPEFLTYFQNEAQLDKSGLPSDRFFAERPEGSVSTLKIQRTQQEDSAVYLCASRKRVGGVGTEAFFGQGTRLTVV.

In this sample, this clonotype turned up many times. V is TRBV20-1 and J is TRBJ1-5, with TRBD1 identical over 7 bases. The CDR3 covers 17 residues. Germline loops: CDR1 DFQATT, CDR2 SNEGSKA (reference sequence). The V gene end was trimmed by 1 base and the J gene end by 7 bases; junction bases not matched to a gene: 16. The CDR3 DNA is TGCAGTGCTAGAGCTCTTAGTACCACAGGGGAAGTCCAGCCCCAGCATTTT. Its translation: CSARALSTTGEVQPQHF.

In its sample, this clonotype was seen many times. The rearrangement links TRBV3-1 to TRBJ2-5; unclear D gene. V was clipped by 4 bases and J by 1 base, with 13 bases between them. Germline V CDR1 and CDR2: LGHDT, YNNKEL (reference sequence). CDR3 length: 15 residues. For the CDR3, the DNA is TGTGCCAGCAGCCCCGTCCTTGGCAGCCAAGAGACCCAGTACTTC. Translated, it gives CASSPVLGSQETQYF.

This clonotype was seen repeatedly, ten times or more. The rearrangement joins TRBV28 to TRBJ1-5; a weak D match, TRBD1 (6 bases). The length of the CDR3 is 15 residues. The V end lost 6 bases, the J end lost 4 bases, and 16 bases lay between the germline ends. Germline values: CDR1 MDHEN, CDR2 SYDVKM. The CDR3 nucleotides read TGTGCCAGCAGCCTCATGACAGGCCCAAATCAGCCCCAGCATTTT. Encoded protein: CASSLMTGPNQPQHF. Full variable domain (rest looked up from reference TRBV28 and TRBJ1-5): DVKVTQSSRYLVKRTGEKVFLECVQDMDHENMFWYRQDPGLGLRLIYFSYDVKMKEKGDIPEGYSVSREKKERFSLILESASTNQTSMYLCASSLMTGPNQPQHFGDGTRLSIL.

This clonotype has a count of ten or more. This chain joins TRBV4-1 and TRBJ2-7; D is unclear. V gave up 0 bases and J gave up 3 bases, with 6 bases separating them. Per the germline V gene, CDR1 is MGHRA and CDR2 is YSYEKL. The CDR3 runs to 13 residues. CDR3 coding DNA: TGCGCCAGCAGCCAAGATCGAAGCTACGAGCAGTACGTC. It translates to CASSQDRSYEQYV.

There are many counts of this clonotype. The V call is TRBV6-6, the J call TRBJ2-4, with D possibly being TRBD1 (6 bases). With 2 bases removed from V and 1 base from J, the gap between germline ends came to 15 bases. This CDR3 contains 17 residues. The germline V gene has CDR1 MNHNY and CDR2 SVGAGI (reference sequence). The CDR3 loop is CASSYEAPQGAKNIQYF. CDR3 DNA: TGTGCCAGCAGTTACGAGGCTCCGCAGGGGGCCAAAAACATTCAGTACTTC.

This clonotype appeared many times. V usage is TRBV7-6 and J usage is TRBJ2-7; D not certain. The CDR3 length is 12 residues. The germline V and J ends were trimmed by 5 bases and 6 bases, with 11 bases remaining between them. Per germline, CDR1 SGHVS and CDR2 FNYEAQ. This CDR3 is CASSPLGSEQYV. The CDR3, as DNA: TGTGCCAGCAGCCCCCTGGGAAGCGAGCAGTACGTC.

In its sample, this clonotype was seen many times. The chain recombines TRBV20-1 with TRBJ2-2; perhaps D is TRBD1 or TRBD2 (6 bases each). This CDR3 comprises 18 residues. V was pared by 0 bases and J by 4 bases, with 21 bases between. Germline assignment: CDR1 DFQATT and CDR2 SNEGSKA (reference sequence). CDR3 sequence: CSARDQGRQGSGTGELFF. The CDR3 bases are TGCAGTGCTAGAGATCAGGGGAGGCAGGGGTCGGGCACCGGGGAGCTGTTTTTT.

This clonotype was detected many times. V is TRBV4-1 and J is TRBJ1-6; TRBD1 is a possible D gene (5 bases). The CDR3 runs to 16 residues. Trimming shortened V by 2 bases and J by 7 bases, and 15 bases separated the two germline ends. Germline V gene lookup returns CDR1 MGHRA and CDR2 YSYEKL. As DNA, the CDR3 is TGCGCCAGCAGCCAACCCTCAGGGATCACGAATTCACCCCTCCACTTT. This gives the protein CASSQPSGITNSPLHF.

This clonotype has ten or more counts. The chain uses TRBV5-6 and TRBJ2-3, with D maybe TRBD1 (5 bases). Looked up from germline, CDR1 is SGHDT and CDR2 is YYEEEE. Between the trimmed V and J ends, which lost 4 bases and 0 bases, there was a span of 12 bases. The CDR3 runs to 15 residues. The CDR3 sequence is CASSGDRPSTDTQYF. Here the CDR3 DNA reads TGTGCCAGCAGCGGCGACAGACCTAGCACAGATACGCAGTATTTT. The variable domain in full, with the rest retrieved from reference TRBV5-6 and TRBJ2-3, is DAGVTQSPTHLIKTRGQQVTLRCSPKSGHDTVSWYQQALGQGPQFIFQYYEEEERQRGNFPDRFSGHQFPNYSSELNVNALLLGDSALYLCASSGDRPSTDTQYFGPGTRLTVL.

This clonotype was recorded at least ten times. The V and J genes are TRBV5-1 and TRBJ1-2; D not certain. Germline CDR1 SGHRS, CDR2 YFSETQ. The V gene lost 4 bases and the J gene lost 1 base, with 14 bases spanning the gap. CDR3 size: 15 residues. In DNA, the CDR3 is TGCGCCAGCAGCCCACGGTCAGCCCTTAACTATGGCTACACCTTC. It codes for CASSPRSALNYGYTF.

This clonotype appeared a few times. V usage is TRBV7-2 and J usage is TRBJ2-3, with D unresolved. CDR3 size: 15 residues. The V and J ends lost 5 bases and 6 bases respectively, with 18 bases between them. CDR1 and CDR2 from the germline V gene are SGHTA and FQGNSA. CDR3 region: CASSRLGSKFDTQYF. Written as DNA, the CDR3 is TGTGCCAGCAGCCGTCTAGGGTCTAAGTTTGATACGCAGTATTTT.

This clonotype showed up many times. This rearrangement joins TRBV29-1 to TRBJ2-3; 12 nucleotides align to TRBD2. V was clipped by 4 bases and J by 4 bases; unmatched bases: 6. CDR3 length: 15 amino acids. The germline V gene has CDR1 SQVTM and CDR2 ANQGSEA. The CDR3 here is CSVGRLAGASDTQYF. CDR3 sequence (DNA): TGCAGCGTTGGGCGACTAGCGGGGGCTTCAGATACGCAGTATTTT.

This clonotype occurred many times. A read error may produce the germline difference seen at one junction end. The chain links TRBV6-5 to TRBJ1-5; D is unclear. CDR1 is MNHEY and CDR2 is SVGAGI in the germline V gene. This CDR3 has 13 residues. CDR3 region: CASSYREGQPQNF. CDR3 sequence (DNA): TGTGCCAGCAGTTACAGGGAGGGTCAGCCCCAGAATTTT.

The table lists this clonotype with a count of one. The rearrangement links TRBV12-3 or TRBV12-4 to TRBJ2-3, with D hard to call. Trimming removed 4 bases from V and 5 bases from J, with 7 bases in between. The CDR3 length is 12 residues. The CDR3 loop reads CASSSWGDTQYF. Here the CDR3 DNA reads TGTGCCAGCAGTTCGTGGGGAGATACGCAGTATTTT.

This clonotype was detected a few times. The chain carries TRBV29-1 and TRBJ2-7, with no clear D. Trimming shortened V by 6 bases and J by 7 bases, and 19 bases separated the two germline ends. The CDR3 contains 13 residues. CDR1 SQVTM and CDR2 ANQGSEA come from the germline V gene. The CDR3 sequence: CSVTGPSEIEQYF. DNA of the CDR3: TGCAGCGTCACCGGACCATCCGAGATAGAGCAGTACTTC.

The table lists this clonotype with a few counts. V and J are TRBV20-1 and TRBJ1-2; D is possibly TRBD1 (5 bases). V dropped 3 bases and J dropped 3 bases, with 11 bases sitting between them. Per germline, CDR1 DFQATT and CDR2 SNEGSKA (reference sequence). CDR3 length: 13 residues. The DNA of the CDR3 is TGCAGTGCTAGGAGGGACGGAGACTATGGCTACACCTTC. Translation gives CSARRDGDYGYTF.

The sample holds many counts of this clonotype. In nucleotides, the CDR3 is TGTGCCAGCAGCAGGGGACCGGGGGAGAATTCACCCCTCCACTTT. As protein: CASSRGPGENSPLHF. This chain joins TRBV5-5 and TRBJ1-6; possible D gene TRBD1, 5 bases. Germline loops: CDR1 SGHKS, CDR2 YYEKEE (reference sequence). Trimming took off 4 bases at V and 7 bases at J, with 15 bases between the two ends. The CDR3 is made up of 15 amino acids.

At least ten counts were recorded for this clonotype. The chain combines TRBV6-5 with TRBJ1-4; 10 nucleotides align to TRBD1. The CDR3 is 16 residues long. The germline CDR1 and CDR2 sequences are MNHEY and SVGAGI. J gave up 6 bases and V 4 bases, and 8 bases lay outside the gene matches. The CDR3 here is CASSFQTGGSYEKLFF. CDR3 DNA: TGTGCCAGCAGTTTCCAGACAGGGGGCTCTTATGAAAAACTGTTTTTT.

Of note for this clonotype: A much larger clone lies a single base off, so this may be a read error. This rearrangement joins TRBV20-1 to TRBJ1-2; possible D gene TRBD1, 5 bases. V lost 6 bases and J lost 2, with 13 bases in between. Looked up from germline, CDR1 is DFQATT and CDR2 is SNEGSKA (reference sequence). There are 13 residues in the CDR3. The CDR3 nucleotides read TGCAGTGCCCCCCAGAGACAGAACTATGGCTACACCTTC. Translated: CSAPQRQNYGYTF.

At least ten counts were recorded for this clonotype. The CDR3 is CASSYNGEYGYTF. The CDR3 DNA follows: TGTGCCAGCAGCTACAACGGGGAATATGGCTACACCTTC. V is TRBV7-3 and J is TRBJ1-2; D uncertain. The germline V and J ends were trimmed by 4 bases and 5 bases, with 11 bases remaining between them. The CDR3 extends over 13 amino acids. Germline CDR1 SGHTA, CDR2 FQGTGA.

This clonotype was observed at least ten times. The gene calls are TRBV6-5 and TRBJ1-6; maybe TRBD1 (5 bases). Per germline, CDR1 MNHEY and CDR2 SVGAGI. This CDR3 comprises 15 residues. The germline V and J ends were trimmed by 10 bases and 4 bases, with 17 bases remaining between them. CDR3 nucleotides: TGTGCCACACAGAGTTGGACACCGTATAATTCACCCCTCCACTTT. Translated: CATQSWTPYNSPLHF.

This clonotype was observed many times. V gene TRBV7-9 combines with J gene TRBJ2-2; the match to TRBD2 covers 8 bases. The CDR3 totals 15 residues. J was trimmed by 0 bases and V by 5 bases; bases with no gene match: 2. Germline CDR1 is SEHNR and CDR2 is FQNEAQ (reference sequence). CDR3 loop: CASSEGLANTGELFF. The DNA for the CDR3 is TGTGCCAGCAGCGAGGGACTAGCGAACACCGGGGAGCTGTTTTTT.

This clonotype was recorded many times. V is TRBV7-9 and J is TRBJ2-2; D may be TRBD1 (7 bases). The V and J ends lost 6 bases and 6 bases respectively, with 23 bases between them. CDR1 and CDR2 (germline): SEHNR, FQNEAQ (reference sequence). This CDR3 has 17 residues. The chain's CDR3 is CASRTKGAGPSAGELFF. The DNA of the CDR3 is TGTGCCAGCAGAACTAAGGGGGCGGGGCCGTCAGCCGGGGAGCTGTTTTTT.

This clonotype was seen at least ten times. The chain joins TRBV7-2 to TRBJ2-7; 8 bases are shared with TRBD1. This CDR3 spans 15 amino acids. From germline, CDR1 is SGHTA and CDR2 FQGNSA. Trimming took 5 bases from V and 5 from J; bases not matched to a gene: 11. CDR3 sequence (DNA): TGTGCCAGCAGCCAAGGCGGGACAGGCTATAACGAGCAGTACTTC. This translates into CASSQGGTGYNEQYF. Variable domain in full (rest from reference TRBV7-2 and TRBJ2-7): GAGVSQSPSNKVTEKGKDVELRCDPISGHTALYWYRQSLGQGLEFLIYFQGNSAPDKSGLPSDRFSAERTGGSVSTLTIQRTQQEDSAVYLCASSQGGTGYNEQYFGPGTRLTVT.

This clonotype was found many times. This chain uses TRBV20-1 with TRBJ2-6; D is possibly TRBD2 (5 bases). Per germline, CDR1 DFQATT and CDR2 SNEGSKA (reference sequence). Between the trimmed V and J ends, which lost 0 bases and 2 bases, there was a span of 11 bases. CDR3 length: 16 amino acids. The CDR3 protein is CSARDPRVAGANVLTF. For the CDR3, the DNA is TGCAGTGCTAGAGATCCGCGGGTCGCTGGGGCCAACGTCCTGACTTTC.

The sample holds many counts of this clonotype. The chain joins TRBV6-2 or TRBV6-3 to TRBJ2-2, with D tentatively TRBD2 (6 bases). Per germline, CDR1 MNHEY and CDR2 SVGEGT. Between the trimmed V and J ends, which lost 8 bases and 5 bases, there was a span of 15 bases. The CDR3 is 14 residues long. The CDR3 reads CASCQTSLTGELFF. CDR3 in DNA: TGTGCCAGCTGCCAGACTAGTCTTACCGGGGAGCTGTTTTTT.

At least ten counts were recorded for this clonotype. The chain is built from TRBV12-3 or TRBV12-4 and TRBJ1-1, with D perhaps TRBD1 (5 bases). Trimming removed 6 bases at V and 4 bases at J, with 18 bases between. The CDR3 loop spans 15 amino acids. The chain's CDR3 is CASSLRRAGGTEAFF. The CDR3 DNA sequence: TGTGCCAGCAGCTTAAGGCGGGCGGGGGGCACTGAAGCTTTCTTT.

This clonotype showed up just a few times. Germline and junction disagree at one end, which may indicate a read error. The V call is TRBV19, the J call TRBJ1-5; D uncertain. Germline V gene data show CDR1 as LNHDA and CDR2 as SQIVND (reference sequence). The CDR3 spans 13 residues. The CDR3 reads CASSELLGVPQNF. CDR3 DNA: TGTGCCAGTAGTGAACTACTGGGAGTGCCCCAGAATTTT.